The following is a T cell receptor beta chain sequence with its context. This clone has just a few counts. Its recognized antigen is unknown. The sample holds no much larger clone one base away, and base qualities are not on file. This sample stems from a study of chemoradiotherapy in HPV16-positive cancers (dated by TCRdb to 2021 to 2024). Background for the entire study: Functional T-cell assays on cells from two HPV16-positive patients defined candidate HPV-specific T-cell clones and common TCR motifs. Whether T-cell immunity against the HPV oncoproteins E6 and E7 changes during chemoradiotherapy and whether survival is affected by this immunity were examined in the study. Next, the candidate HPV-specific TCRs and motifs were followed in TCR repertoires from under 95 patients with HPV-related cancers. Overall study outcomes, separate from this receptor: Expansion of candidate HPV-specific clones and E7-related TCR motifs was observed in the tumor microenvironment during treatment, whereas no such expansion was observed for non-HPV-specific T cells. The survival association was reported for HPV16-positive patients, and the functional definition of HPV-specific T cells was derived from only a couple of HPV16-positive patients. In HPV16-positive patients, expansion of HPV-responsive T cells during chemoradiotherapy was associated with improved recurrence-free survival.

Repertoires were sampled multiple times during chemoradiotherapy, which allowed clonal expansion in the tumor microenvironment to be followed. Library construction relied on the immunoSEQ multiplex PCR assay. Imported from immuneACCESS, the table was reduced by TCRdb to in-frame sequences with V and J called. These copies leave out some clones; in studies compared against another copy, an unresolved V gene accounts for under half, and the cause of the remainder is not known. The sample contains around 17,000 clones, roughly 70% of them found a single time. Of the sample, less than 10% is held by the ten largest clones. According to the germline V gene (reference sequence), CDR1 reads MNHEY and CDR2 reads SMNVEV. The CDR3 starts with the cysteine, ends with the phenylalanine, and has 14 residues. The retained sequence is limited to the CDR3, 42 bases, with the frame set at the first base. The V end loses 10 bases and the J end loses 2 bases, and a stretch of 16 bases separates them.

The specimen comprised tumor tissue, sampled from a patient who underwent chemoradiotherapy. In this chain, TRBV27 is recombined with TRBJ2-3; possibly the D gene is TRBD2, per 6 matching bases. The receptor comes from a human donor with HPV-associated anogenital cancer. The CDR3 protein is CATGRASATDTQYF. The nucleotide sequence reads as follows: TGTGCCACCGGACGGGCTAGCGCCACAGATACGCAGTATTTT.